This is a list of T cell receptor beta chains from one sample in a study of shared clonotypes between healthy human individuals. This table comes from immunoSEQ multiplex PCR, and its TCRdb copy is limited to in-frame clones, with some not included. The data contain approximately 500,000 clones, 95% to 97% of them singletons. Sequencing was performed on naive CD4+ T cells sorted from blood. Every receptor here comes from a woman aged 30 to 39 in good health. Each CDR3 is given with its conserved first and last residue. Expanded clones get a size class; other rows say once, few or many, or leave the size out.

>TRBV5-1|-
CASSEDSYSNQPQHF
>TRBV18|-
CASSPPVSTEAFF
>TRBV15|-
CATSRGRNTYEQYF
>TRBV15|-
CATSRDLTYEQYF
>TRBV18|-
CASSPKNTGELFF
>TRBV11-3|-
CASSLDLGREDNEQFF
>TRBV6-1|-
CASSRQGIYEQYF
>TRBV9|-
CASSPPVREKGELFF
>TRBV28|-
CASSGDRGSYEQYF
>TRBV5-6|-
CASSTLRATYSYNEQFF
>TRBV6-6|-
CASGARGQLGNQPQHF
>TRBV11-2|once
CASSHVPGLDEQYF
>TRBV18|-
CASSPQGGSNQPQHF
>TRBV15|-
CATRWGGRPGVREQFF
>TRBV27|once
CASMFAGQYEQYF
>TRBV2|-
CASRPQLSGRSNEQFF
>TRBV27|-
CASSLVLAGPTYEQYF
>TRBV19|once
CASSLQGVGYEQYF
>TRBV19|-
CASSRRRNEKLFF
>TRBV6-5|-
CASSYSVAGGAYEQYF
>TRBV6-5|once
CASSYSGKNYGYTF
>TRBV30|-
CAWSGSSDTQYF
>TRBV28|-
CASNGPTGELFF
>TRBV15|-
CATSRDFGTGVEKLFF
>TRBV29-1|once
CSVAGTSGRAADTQYF
>TRBV2|-
CASCATPRSGANVLTF
>TRBV7-9|-
CASSPSGQRANEKLFF
>TRBV7-9|-
CASSLTPKPYEQYF